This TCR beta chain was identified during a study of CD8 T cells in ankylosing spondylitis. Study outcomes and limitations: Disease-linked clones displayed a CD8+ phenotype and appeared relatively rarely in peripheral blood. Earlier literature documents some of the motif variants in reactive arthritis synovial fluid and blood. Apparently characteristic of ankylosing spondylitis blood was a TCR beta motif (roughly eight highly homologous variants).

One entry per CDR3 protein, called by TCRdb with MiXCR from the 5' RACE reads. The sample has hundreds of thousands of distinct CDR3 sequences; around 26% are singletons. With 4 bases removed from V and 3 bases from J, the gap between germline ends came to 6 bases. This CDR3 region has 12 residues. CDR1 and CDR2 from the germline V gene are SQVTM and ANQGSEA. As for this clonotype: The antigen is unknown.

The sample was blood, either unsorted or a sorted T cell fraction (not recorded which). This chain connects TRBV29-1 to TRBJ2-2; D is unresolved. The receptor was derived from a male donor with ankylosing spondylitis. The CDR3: CSVVRHTGELFF. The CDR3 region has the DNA TGCAGCGTTGTGCGTCACACCGGGGAGCTGTTTTTT.